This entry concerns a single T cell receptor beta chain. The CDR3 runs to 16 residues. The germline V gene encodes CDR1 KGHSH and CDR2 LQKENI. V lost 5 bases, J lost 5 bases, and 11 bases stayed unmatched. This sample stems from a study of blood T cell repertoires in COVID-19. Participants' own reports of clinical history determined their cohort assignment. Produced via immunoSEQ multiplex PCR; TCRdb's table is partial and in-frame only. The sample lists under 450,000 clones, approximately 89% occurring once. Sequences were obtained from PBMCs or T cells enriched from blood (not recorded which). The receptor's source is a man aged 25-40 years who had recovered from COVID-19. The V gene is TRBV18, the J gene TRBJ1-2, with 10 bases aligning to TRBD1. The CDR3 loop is CASSFSEGQGSYGYTF. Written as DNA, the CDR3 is TGTGCCAGCTCATTTTCCGAGGGACAGGGGAGTTATGGCTACACCTTC.